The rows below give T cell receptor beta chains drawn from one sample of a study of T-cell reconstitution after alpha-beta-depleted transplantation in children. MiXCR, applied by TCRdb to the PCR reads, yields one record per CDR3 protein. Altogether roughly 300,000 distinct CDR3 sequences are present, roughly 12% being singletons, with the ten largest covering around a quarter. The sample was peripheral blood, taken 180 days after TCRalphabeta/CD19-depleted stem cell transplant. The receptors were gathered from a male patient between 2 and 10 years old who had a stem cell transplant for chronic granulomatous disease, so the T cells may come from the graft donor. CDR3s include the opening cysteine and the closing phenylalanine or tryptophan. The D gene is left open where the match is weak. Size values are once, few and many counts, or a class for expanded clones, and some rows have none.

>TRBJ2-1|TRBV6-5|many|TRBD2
TGTGCCAGCAGTTTCAAATACAGCGGGAGGATGTACAATGAGCAGTTCTTC
CASSFKYSGRMYNEQFF
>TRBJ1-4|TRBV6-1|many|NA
TGTGCCAGCACCTCAGGGACGGAAGTTGAAAAACTGTTTTTT
CASTSGTEVEKLFF
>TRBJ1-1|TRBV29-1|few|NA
TGCAGCGGTCTTGGGGGGGTGAACACTGAAGCTTTCTTT
CSGLGGVNTEAFF
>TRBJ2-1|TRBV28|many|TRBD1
TGTGCCAGCAGTTTACTCGGACAGGGGAGGAATGAGCAGTTCTTC
CASSLLGQGRNEQFF
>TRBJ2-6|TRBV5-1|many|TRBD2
TGCGCCAGCAGCTCACTGACCGGGACTAGAGGCTGGGCCAACGTCCTGACTTTC
CASSSLTGTRGWANVLTF
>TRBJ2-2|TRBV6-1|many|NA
TGTGCCAGCAGTGAAGTGGGGATCGGGGAGCTGTTTTTT
CASSEVGIGELFF
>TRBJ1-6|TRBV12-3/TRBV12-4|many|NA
TGTGCCAGCAGTTTTGGAGGTCATAATTCACCCCTCCACTTT
CASSFGGHNSPLHF
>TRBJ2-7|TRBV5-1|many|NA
TGCGCCAGCAGCGGGGGCCCCCAGCACGAGCAGTACTTC
CASSGGPQHEQYF
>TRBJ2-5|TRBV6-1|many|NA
TGTGCCAGCAGTCTAAGCCCGACAAGACAAGAGACCCAGTACTTC
CASSLSPTRQETQYF
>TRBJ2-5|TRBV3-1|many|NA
TGTGCCAGCAGCCAAGATTGGGAGACCCAGTACTTC
CASSQDWETQYF
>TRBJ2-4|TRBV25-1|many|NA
TGTGCCAGCAGTGAAGGGGCCCTCCACCACTTC
CASSEGALHHF
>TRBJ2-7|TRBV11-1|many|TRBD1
TGTGCCAGCAGCTTAACGGGACAGGGGAGTGCCCGTTACGTCCACGAGCAGTACTTC
CASSLTGQGSARYVHEQYF
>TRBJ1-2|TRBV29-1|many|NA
TGCAGCGTTGCCGACCGGGGGGATACTAACTATGGCTACACCTTC
CSVADRGDTNYGYTF
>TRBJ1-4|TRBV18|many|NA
TGTGCCAGCTCTCTTAGACGGGAAACTAATGAAAAACTGTTTTTT
CASSLRRETNEKLFF
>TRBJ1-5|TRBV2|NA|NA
TGTGCCACCCAGATCTCGGGGGGACTAATGCCCCAGCATTTT
CATQISGGLMPQHF
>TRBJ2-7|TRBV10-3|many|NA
TGTGCCATCAGTGAGTACCATCCGGGCAGCTCCTACGAGCAGTACTTC
CAISEYHPGSSYEQYF
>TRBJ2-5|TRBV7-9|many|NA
TGTGCCAGCAGCACAGTGGGAGAGACCCAGTACTTC
CASSTVGETQYF
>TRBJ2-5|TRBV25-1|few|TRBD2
TGTGCCAGCAGTGCGTTAGCGGGAGGCCAGTACTTC
CASSALAGGQYF
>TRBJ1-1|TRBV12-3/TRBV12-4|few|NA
TGTGCCAGCAGTTTCCGCCGGAACACTGAAGCTTTCTTT
CASSFRRNTEAFF
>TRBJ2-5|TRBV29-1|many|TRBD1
TGCAGCGTTGAATCGGCAGGGGGCTTCCAAGAGACCCAGTACTTC
CSVESAGGFQETQYF
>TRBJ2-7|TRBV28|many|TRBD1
TGTGCCAGCAGTATCTACGGGACAGGTAACTACGAGCAGTACTTC
CASSIYGTGNYEQYF
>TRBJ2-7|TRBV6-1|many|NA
TGTGCCAGCAGTGTGGGGACGGTCAGCTCCTACGAGCAGTACTTC
CASSVGTVSSYEQYF
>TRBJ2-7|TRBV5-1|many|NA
TGCGCCAGCAGCCACCGGCCCATGGAGTACGAGCAGTACTTC
CASSHRPMEYEQYF
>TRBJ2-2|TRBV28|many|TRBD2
TGTGCCAGCAGTTTTGGACTAGCGGGAGGGCCAGGCACCGGGGAGCTGTTTTTT
CASSFGLAGGPGTGELFF
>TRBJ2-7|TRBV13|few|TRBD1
TGTGCCAGCAGCTCACTAGGCGGGGGACAGGGCTACGAGCAGTACTTC
CASSSLGGGQGYEQYF
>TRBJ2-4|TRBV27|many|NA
TGTGCCAGCGGCCAGGGTCTAGCCAAAAACATTCAGTACTTC
CASGQGLAKNIQYF
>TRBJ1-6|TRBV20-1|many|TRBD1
TGCAGTGCTGGGACAGCAAATTCACCCCTCCACTTT
CSAGTANSPLHF
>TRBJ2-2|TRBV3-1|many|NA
TGTGCCAGCAGCCAAGAGCAGGGGTTCGGCGGGGAGCTGTTTTTT
CASSQEQGFGGELFF
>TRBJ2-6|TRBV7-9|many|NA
TGTGCCAGCAGCTTCAGGACAGCTGGGGCCAACGTCCTGACTTTC
CASSFRTAGANVLTF
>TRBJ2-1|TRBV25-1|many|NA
TGTGCCAGCAGTGAATTCCATGGACGGGACTTCTTC
CASSEFHGRDFF
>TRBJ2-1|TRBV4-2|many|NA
TGTGCCAGCAGCGCAGAGGGCGGCGGGGACAGCTCCTACAATGAGCAGTTCTTC
CASSAEGGGDSSYNEQFF
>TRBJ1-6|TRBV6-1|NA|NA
TGTGCCAGCGGCCGGTGGAGCTCCTATAATTCACCCCTCCACTTT
CASGRWSSYNSPLHF
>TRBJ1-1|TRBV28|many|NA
TGTGCCAGCAACCGCGGTGAGAACACTGAAGCTTTCTTT
CASNRGENTEAFF
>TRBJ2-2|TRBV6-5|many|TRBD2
TGTGCCAGCAGTTACTCTACTAGCGTCACCGGGGAGCTGTTTTTT
CASSYSTSVTGELFF
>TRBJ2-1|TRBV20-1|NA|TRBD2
TGCAGTGCAGGCGCCCGACTAGCGGGGGGGCTCGATGAGCAGTTCTTC
CSAGARLAGGLDEQFF
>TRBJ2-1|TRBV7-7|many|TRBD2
TGTGCCAGCAGCTTAGGACTAGCGGGTGATGGTTCTGAGCAGTTCTTC
CASSLGLAGDGSEQFF
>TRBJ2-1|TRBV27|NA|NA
TGTGCCAGCAGTTTGTGGGGAAAGGTCAATGAGCAGTTCTTC
CASSLWGKVNEQFF
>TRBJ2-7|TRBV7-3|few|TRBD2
TGTGCCAGCTGTTTGGGGTTCGGTACAGGACTAGCGGGATATGTCGAGCAGTACTTC
CASCLGFGTGLAGYVEQYF
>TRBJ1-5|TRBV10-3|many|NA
TGTGCCATCTCAAGGGGGATGAGCAATCAGCCCCAGCATTTT
CAISRGMSNQPQHF
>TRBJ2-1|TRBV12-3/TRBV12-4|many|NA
TGTGCCAGCAGTGGGGTGGGTCCTCAGTTCTTC
CASSGVGPQFF
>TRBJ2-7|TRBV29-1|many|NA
TGCAGCGTTGAAGATCTTTTCACTGGGGGGCGTTACGAGCAGTACTTC
CSVEDLFTGGRYEQYF
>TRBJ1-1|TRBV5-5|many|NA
TGTGCCAGCAGCTTGGCGGTAGGACAAAACACTGAAGCTTTCTTT
CASSLAVGQNTEAFF